A single sample is the source of the 5 T cell receptor beta chains below, sequenced in a study of T cell responses to AZD1222 COVID-19 vaccine. TCRdb's copy holds only in-frame clones and misses some; the assay was immunoSEQ multiplex PCR. The table lists about 220,000 clones, approximately 94% of them singletons, with 1% in the top ten. The sample here was peripheral blood, taken on day 0 of MenACWY control vaccination. The receptor set was obtained from an adult in good health.

This clone was observed once. The rearrangement joins TRBV7-2 to TRBJ1-3, with no clear D. V lost 4 bases and J lost 0, with 13 bases in between. The CDR3 consists of 16 residues. Per germline, CDR1 SGHTA and CDR2 FQGNSA. The chain's CDR3 is CASSWKAPFSGNTIYF. DNA for the CDR3: TGTGCCAGCAGCTGGAAGGCCCCATTCTCTGGAAACACCATATATTTT.

The rearrangement links TRBV7-2 to TRBJ1-2; tentatively, D is TRBD1 (5 bases). The CDR3 consists of 13 residues. Germline V CDR1 and CDR2: SGHTA, FQGNSA. V lost 6 bases and J 6 bases, leaving 14 bases between the germline ends. As DNA, the CDR3 is TGTGCCAGCAGTCCAGCGGCAGGGAATGGCTACACCTTC. Protein product: CASSPAAGNGYTF.

The V call is TRBV5-4, the J call TRBJ2-1; D is perhaps TRBD2 (6 bases). The germline V gene has CDR1 SGHNT and CDR2 YYREEE (reference sequence). The length of the CDR3 is 16 residues. Trimming pared 0 bases from V and 3 bases from J, leaving 13 bases between. Here the CDR3 reads CASSLGGVGGYNEQFF. Written as DNA, the CDR3 is TGTGCCAGCAGCTTGGGGGGGGTTGGTGGCTACAATGAGCAGTTCTTC.

The gene calls are TRBV20-1 and TRBJ1-5; maybe TRBD1 (5 bases). The ends were cut back, 3 bases at V and 1 base at J, with 10 bases in the middle. Germline-derived CDR1 and CDR2 are DFQATT and SNEGSKA (reference sequence). The CDR3 length is 14 residues. CDR3 DNA sequence: TGCAGTGCTAGTTCAGGGTCGAGCAATCAGCCCCAGCATTTT. It specifies CSASSGSSNQPQHF.

The genes are TRBV11-1 and TRBJ1-2, with D possibly being TRBD1 (6 bases). The V gene lost 2 bases and the J gene lost 4 bases, with 11 bases spanning the gap. The CDR3 runs to 14 residues. From germline, CDR1 is SGHAT and CDR2 FQDESV (reference sequence). CDR3 protein: CASSLSGQPYGYTF. In nucleotides, the CDR3 is TGTGCCAGCAGCTTATCGGGACAACCCTATGGCTACACCTTC.